Shown below are 10 T cell receptor beta chains from a single sample sequenced in a study of T cell clones after liver transplantation. The repertoire was sequenced with immunoSEQ multiplex PCR; TCRdb's copy has only in-frame clones and lacks some. The sample records about 60,000 clones, around 75% being singletons. The sample consisted of CD4+ T cells from blood, taken before liver transplant. The source is a human donor who received a liver transplant.

This chain joins TRBV7-2 and TRBJ1-2, with D perhaps matching TRBD1 (6 bases). Between the trimmed V and J ends, which lost 5 bases and 7 bases, there was a span of 20 bases. CDR1 and CDR2 (germline): SGHTA, FQGNSA. The CDR3 contains 15 residues. CDR3 region: CASSPTPDRPGGYTF. CDR3 coding DNA: TGTGCCAGCAGCCCGACCCCTGACAGGCCGGGTGGCTACACCTTC. Full variable domain (outside the CDR3, taken from reference TRBV7-2 and TRBJ1-2): GAGVSQSPSNKVTEKGKDVELRCDPISGHTALYWYRQSLGQGLEFLIYFQGNSAPDKSGLPSDRFSAERTGGSVSTLTIQRTQQEDSAVYLCASSPTPDRPGGYTFGSGTRLTVV.

The chain recombines TRBV7-8 with TRBJ2-5; possible D gene TRBD1, 6 bases. Germline lookup yields CDR1 SGHVS and CDR2 FQNEAQ. The CDR3 totals 14 residues. V was shortened by 4 bases and J by 5 bases, with 14 bases between the two germline ends. The CDR3 bases are TGTGCCAGCAGCTCTAGGGGGAGAGGTGAGACCCAGTACTTC. Its translation is CASSSRGRGETQYF.

Worth noting for this clone: This sample includes further DNA sequences coding for the same CDR3. The V call is TRBV30, the J call TRBJ1-3; D not certain. The CDR3 sequence is 12 residues long. Germline V lookup: CDR1 GTSNPN, CDR2 SVGIG (reference sequence). V lost 4 bases, J lost 4 bases, and 8 bases lay in between. CDR3 residues: CAWTGSGNTIYF. CDR3 DNA: TGTGCCTGGACGGGGTCAGGAAACACCATATATTTT.

The V gene is TRBV5-1, the J gene TRBJ1-1; 7 bases are shared with TRBD1. CDR1 is SGHRS, CDR2 YFSETQ, per germline. CDR3 length equals 13 residues. Germline trimming cut 6 bases from V and 5 bases from J; bases unmatched to any gene: 7. The CDR3 sequence is CASNPGGRTEAFF. The CDR3 coding sequence is TGCGCCAGCAACCCAGGGGGGCGGACTGAAGCTTTCTTT.

The chain recombines TRBV4-1 with TRBJ1-5; D is undetermined. Germline lookup yields CDR1 MGHRA and CDR2 YSYEKL. Trimming pared 1 base from V and 1 base from J, leaving 11 bases between. CDR3 size: 16 residues. This CDR3 is CASSQVGEESNQPQHF. As DNA, the CDR3 is TGCGCCAGCAGCCAAGTTGGAGAAGAAAGCAATCAGCCCCAGCATTTT.

This clone was counted a few times. The rearrangement joins TRBV4-2 to TRBJ2-1; 10 nucleotides agree with TRBD1. Germline lookup yields CDR1 LGHNA and CDR2 YNFKEQ. This CDR3 region has 17 residues. V gave up 0 bases and J gave up 6 bases; unmatched junction bases: 8. CDR3: CASSQDGRQGAINEQFF. Written as DNA, the CDR3 is TGTGCCAGCAGCCAAGATGGAAGACAGGGGGCGATCAATGAGCAGTTCTTC.

This clone was seen only once. The V and J genes are TRBV18 and TRBJ1-5, with 8 bases identical to TRBD1. The V gene's germline CDR1 is KGHSH and CDR2 LQKENI. With 2 bases clipped from V and 2 bases from J, the junction kept 2 bases outside the gene matches. This CDR3 spans 15 amino acids. The DNA of the CDR3 is TGTGCCAGCTCACCAACAGGGGGGGGCAATCAGCCCCAGCATTTT. It is translated as CASSPTGGGNQPQHF.

This clone turned up a few times. This chain uses TRBV6-6 with TRBJ1-1, with TRBD1 as a possible D gene (5 bases). The CDR3 is 14 amino acids. With 5 bases removed from V and 0 bases from J, the gap between germline ends came to 10 bases. CDR1 is MNHNY and CDR2 is SVGAGI in the germline V gene (reference sequence). CDR3 sequence reads: CASSARGLNTEAFF. DNA of the CDR3: TGTGCCAGCAGTGCTAGGGGTTTGAACACTGAAGCTTTCTTT.

This chain uses TRBV4-2 with TRBJ2-2; 7 positions match TRBD2. The trim removed 11 bases at V and 4 bases at J, leaving 13 bases unmatched. Looked up from germline, CDR1 is LGHNA and CDR2 is YNFKEQ. The CDR3 totals 15 residues. CDR3 region: CAASYWGGGTGELFF. The CDR3 region has the DNA TGTGCCGCGAGTTATTGGGGCGGGGGCACCGGGGAGCTGTTTTTT.

To note about this clone: One end of the junction is discordant with germline, which a read error may explain. The chain employs TRBV2 and TRBJ2-7; D is uncertain. The CDR3 has 11 residues. Per germline, CDR1 SNHLY and CDR2 FYNNEI. CDR3 bases: TGTGCCAGCAGTGAAAGGTCAAACAGACACTTC. As protein: CASSERSNRHF.